This is a list of T cell receptor beta chains from one sample in a study of cytomegalovirus exposure and HLA in healthy donors. Some clones are missing from TCRdb's copy, which holds only in-frame ones; the method was immunoSEQ multiplex PCR. The sample includes about 180,000 clones, about 82% seen only once; the top ten take under 2%. The sample taken for sequencing was PBMCs. The receptors shown here come from a woman aged 25 to 39 in good health and CMV-seronegative. CDR3s include the opening cysteine and the closing phenylalanine or tryptophan. D genes are given only for firm matches. The size field is filled for only some rows; it gives once, few, many or a size class.

J,size,V,D,CDR3,DNA
TRBJ1-2,.,TRBV5-6,TRBD1,CASSATGGIYGYTF,TGTGCCAGCAGCGCAACAGGGGGTATCTATGGCTACACCTTC
TRBJ1-2,.,TRBV9,TRBD1,CASSVAGQALSDGYTF,TGTGCCAGCAGCGTAGCGGGACAGGCGCTATCAGATGGCTACACCTTC
TRBJ2-3,few,TRBV7-9,.,CASSLSEAVSTDTQYF,TGTGCCAGCAGCTTGTCGGAGGCAGTAAGCACAGATACGCAGTATTTT
TRBJ1-6,.,TRBV5-1,.,CASSLPGGMGNSPLHF,TGCGCCAGCAGCCTCCCGGGAGGTATGGGGAATTCACCCCTCCACTTT
TRBJ2-1,.,TRBV10-1,.,CASSESRGGPRNEQFF,TGCGCCAGCAGTGAGTCGAGGGGGGGCCCAAGGAATGAGCAGTTCTTC
TRBJ1-6,.,TRBV18,.,CASSSQGLSNSPLHF,TGTGCCAGCTCGTCTCAGGGGCTGTCTAATTCACCCCTCCACTTT
TRBJ2-5,few,TRBV7-9,.,CASSSDQETQYF,TGTGCCAGCAGCTCAGACCAAGAGACCCAGTACTTC
TRBJ1-2,once,TRBV7-2,.,CASSLTSGGSNGYTF,TGTGCCAGCAGCTTAACGTCGGGCGGGTCAAATGGCTACACCTTC
TRBJ1-1,many,TRBV5-6,.,CASSSGLNTEAFF,TGTGCCAGCAGCTCTGGACTAAACACTGAAGCTTTCTTT
TRBJ1-3,.,TRBV15,.,CATSRDRGSSNTIYF,TGTGCCACCAGTCGAGATCGGGGAAGTTCGAACACCATATATTTT
TRBJ2-7,.,TRBV19,TRBD2,CASSRSGGAYEQYF,TGTGCCAGTAGCCGTAGCGGGGGGGCCTACGAGCAGTACTTC
TRBJ2-5,few,TRBV7-2,TRBD2,CASSGTWGTSEQETQYF,TGTGCCAGCAGCGGTACCTGGGGGACTAGCGAACAAGAGACCCAGTACTTC
TRBJ1-2,.,TRBV7-9,.,CASSPKAGNTLFYGYTF,TGTGCCAGCAGCCCAAAGGCCGGGAATACCTTATTCTATGGCTACACCTTC
TRBJ2-6,.,TRBV5-1,.,CASSRDRLSGANVLTF,TGCGCCAGCAGTCGAGACAGGTTATCTGGGGCCAACGTCCTGACTTTC
TRBJ1-1,.,TRBV19,.,CASSITVNTEAFF,TGTGCCAGTAGTATAACGGTGAACACTGAAGCTTTCTTT
TRBJ2-6,.,TRBV30,TRBD1,CAWSKATGWSF,TGTGCCTGGAGCAAGGCGACAGGGTGGTCTTTC
TRBJ2-5,.,TRBV4-2,.,CASSQGAQETQYF,TGTGCCAGCAGCCAGGGGGCCCAAGAGACCCAGTACTTC
TRBJ1-2,few,TRBV29-1,.,CSVGQINYGYTF,TGCAGCGTTGGACAGATTAACTATGGCTACACCTTC
TRBJ1-1,.,TRBV7-9,TRBD1,CASSLDRVFDTEAFF,TGTGCCAGCAGCTTGGACAGGGTCTTTGACACTGAAGCTTTCTTT
TRBJ1-1,.,TRBV10-3,.,CAISEYLTGNTEAFF,TGTGCCATCAGTGAGTACCTGACAGGGAACACTGAAGCTTTCTTT
TRBJ2-3,.,TRBV9,TRBD2,CASSATSGGLTSTDTQYF,TGTGCCAGCAGCGCGACTAGCGGGGGGCTGACTAGCACAGATACGCAGTATTTT
TRBJ2-3,.,TRBV7-9,.,CASSLDRDITDTQYF,TGTGCCAGCAGCTTAGACAGAGATATCACAGATACGCAGTATTTT
TRBJ2-7,.,TRBV7-2,TRBD1,CASSPDTGTGLYEQYF,TGTGCCAGCAGCCCAGACACCGGGACAGGGCTGTACGAGCAGTACTTC
TRBJ1-1,.,TRBV11-2,.,CASSFDRWF,TGTGCCAGCAGCTTTGACAGGTGGTTT
TRBJ1-1,.,TRBV18,.,CASSPPYRSTEAFF,TGTGCCAGCTCACCACCCTACCGGTCCACTGAAGCTTTCTTT
TRBJ1-5,.,TRBV30,TRBD1,CAWSPVGQPASNQPQHF,TGTGCCTGGAGTCCCGTGGGACAGCCAGCTAGCAATCAGCCCCAGCATTTT
TRBJ2-3,.,TRBV7-3,.,CASSLWGGARDTQYF,TGTGCCAGCAGCTTATGGGGGGGGGCCAGGGATACGCAGTATTTT
TRBJ1-4,.,TRBV25-1,.,CASSPSVGVNEKLFF,TGTGCCAGCAGCCCTTCGGTGGGAGTCAATGAAAAACTGTTTTTT
TRBJ2-1,.,TRBV5-1,TRBD2,CASSQPKGSGGLSYNEQFF,TGCGCCAGCAGTCAACCGAAGGGTAGCGGGGGCCTTTCCTACAATGAGCAGTTCTTC
TRBJ2-7,few,TRBV19,TRBD2,CASNPGGGRLGEQYF,TGTGCCAGTAATCCGGGGGGGGGCCGCCTCGGCGAGCAGTACTTC
TRBJ2-7,.,TRBV5-6,.,CASSLGLPGVEQYF,TGTGCCAGCAGCTTGGGACTACCGGGGGTCGAGCAGTACTTC
TRBJ2-5,.,TRBV5-6,.,CASSWSLVIPETQYF,TGTGCCAGCAGCTGGAGTTTGGTGATTCCGGAGACCCAGTACTTC
TRBJ1-5,.,TRBV6-5,TRBD1,CASSRQGANQPQHF,TGTGCCAGCAGTCGACAGGGGGCAAATCAGCCCCAGCATTTT
TRBJ2-3,many,TRBV27,TRBD1,CASSSRQGQTSTDTQYF,TGTGCCAGCAGTTCCCGACAGGGACAGACTAGCACAGATACGCAGTATTTT
TRBJ2-5,.,TRBV2,.,CASSDLGGDLKQETQYF,TGTGCCAGCAGTGACTTAGGGGGGGACCTAAAACAAGAGACCCAGTACTTC
TRBJ2-6,.,TRBV4-1,TRBD1,CASSVPGQVNSGANVLTF,TGCGCCAGCAGCGTACCGGGACAGGTCAACTCTGGGGCCAACGTCCTGACTTTC
TRBJ2-5,.,TRBV18,TRBD1,CASSPLQGARETQYF,TGTGCCAGCTCACCACTACAGGGGGCGCGGGAGACCCAGTACTTC
TRBJ1-2,few,TRBV10-3,.,CAISDAGPSRGYTF,TGTGCCATCAGTGACGCGGGACCGTCTAGGGGCTACACCTTC
TRBJ2-5,.,TRBV9,TRBD2,CASSVATRTSGGSQETQYF,TGTGCCAGCAGCGTAGCTACCCGGACTAGCGGGGGGTCCCAAGAGACCCAGTACTTC